What follows are 28 T cell receptor beta chains derived from one specimen sequenced in a study of T cells in tuberculosis. Assay: immunoSEQ multiplex PCR; the TCRdb copy retains only in-frame clones and omits some. The sample contains roughly 35,000 clones, 90% to 95% of which appear only once. Sequencing was performed on PBMCs. The source of these receptors is a donor aged 10-29 years with latent tuberculosis or without tuberculosis infection.

This chain uses TRBV30 with TRBJ2-7; 9 nucleotides line up with TRBD1. The length of the CDR3 is 13 residues. Unmatched junction bases numbered 7, after V lost 4 bases and J lost 6 bases. Germline V CDR1 and CDR2: GTSNPN, SVGIG (reference sequence). This chain's CDR3 is CAWTRTGEGEQYF. For the CDR3, the DNA is TGTGCCTGGACCAGGACAGGGGAAGGCGAGCAGTACTTC.

The table lists this clone with a count of one. The chain has TRBV14 and TRBJ1-3; the D is unclear. Germline CDR1 is SGHDN and CDR2 is FVKESK. This CDR3 has 19 residues. Between the trimmed V and J ends, which lost 0 bases and 0 bases, there was a span of 18 bases. The CDR3 loop reads CASSQDHRVLLPSGNTIYF. For the CDR3, the DNA is TGTGCCAGCAGCCAAGATCACCGGGTCCTCTTACCCTCTGGAAACACCATATATTTT.

CDR3 nucleotides: TGTGCCTGGAGGGGACAGGGAGGTTGGAACACTGAAGCTTTCTTT. It specifies CAWRGQGGWNTEAFF. This chain joins TRBV30 and TRBJ1-1; TRBD1 aligns across 9 bases. Germline V gene data show CDR1 as GTSNPN and CDR2 as SVGIG (reference sequence). The CDR3 covers 15 residues. The J segment lost 1 base and the V segment lost 3 bases, leaving 6 bases of the junction unmatched. The complete variable domain, with remaining parts taken from reference TRBV30 and TRBJ1-1, reads SQTIHQWPATLVQPVGSPLSLECTVEGTSNPNLYWYRQAAGRGLQLLFYSVGIGQISSEVPQNLSASRPQDRQFILSSKKLLLSDSGFYLCAWRGQGGWNTEAFFGQGTRLTVV.

The V and J genes are TRBV7-2 and TRBJ2-2; D uncertain. Germline lookup yields CDR1 SGHTA and CDR2 FQGNSA. Trimming took 0 bases from V and 0 from J, leaving 5 bases between them. This CDR3 has 15 residues. In DNA, the CDR3 is TGTGCCAGCAGCTTAGCGTTAGCGAACACCGGGGAGCTGTTTTTT. Its protein is CASSLALANTGELFF.

The chain employs TRBV19 and TRBJ2-7; the D is unclear. Trimming took 5 bases from V and 0 from J, leaving 14 bases between them. The CDR3 contains 15 residues. CDR1 and CDR2 (germline): LNHDA, SQIVND (reference sequence). The CDR3 region is CASSAFIGGSYEQYF. The CDR3 DNA reads TGTGCCAGTAGTGCCTTTATCGGCGGCTCCTACGAGCAGTACTTC.

V usage is TRBV15 and J usage is TRBJ1-5; possible D gene TRBD1, 6 bases. Per the germline V gene, CDR1 is LNHNV and CDR2 is YYDKDF (reference sequence). The CDR3 consists of 15 residues. The V end lost 5 bases, the J end lost 3 bases, and 14 bases lay between the germline ends. The CDR3 bases are TGTGCCACCAGCCGCACAGGACAGTACAATCAGCCCCAGCATTTT. Encoded protein: CATSRTGQYNQPQHF.

V and J are TRBV4-3 and TRBJ2-1, with 12 bases that match TRBD2. Germline CDR1 reads LGHNA; CDR2 reads YSLEER. Trimming removed 1 base from V and 5 bases from J; junction bases left unmatched: 3. The CDR3 sequence is 16 residues long. This CDR3 reads CASSQAGTSGHNEQFF. The CDR3 nucleotides are TGCGCCAGCAGCCAAGCTGGGACTAGCGGGCACAATGAGCAGTTCTTC.

The chain employs TRBV19 and TRBJ2-6; no clear D. Germline CDR1 LNHDA, CDR2 SQIVND (reference sequence). This CDR3 has 13 amino acids. Trimming removed 7 bases at V and 3 bases at J, with 7 bases between. CDR3 residues: CASTFSGANVLTF. The CDR3 DNA follows: TGTGCCAGTACCTTTAGTGGGGCCAACGTCCTGACTTTC.

This clone was recorded only once. The V call is TRBV7-3, the J call TRBJ1-2; possibly TRBD1 for D (6 bases). Trimming took 5 bases from V and 1 from J, leaving 14 bases between them. The CDR3 spans 15 residues. Germline CDR1 and CDR2: SGHTA and FQGTGA. The CDR3 protein is CASSQGQRINYGYTF. The CDR3 bases are TGTGCCAGCAGCCAAGGACAGAGAATTAACTATGGCTACACCTTC.

The V gene is TRBV29-1, the J gene TRBJ2-7; possibly TRBD1 for D (6 bases). This CDR3 spans 13 amino acids. Trimming took off 5 bases at V and 0 bases at J, with 11 bases between the two ends. Germline CDR1 SQVTM, CDR2 ANQGSEA. The CDR3 DNA is TGCAGCGTTCACCGGGACAACTCCTACGAGCAGTACTTC. Protein sequence: CSVHRDNSYEQYF.

The chain is built from TRBV18 and TRBJ1-4; TRBD1 matches 9 bases. The CDR3 extends over 16 amino acids. Trimming removed 3 bases from V and 5 bases from J; junction bases left unmatched: 7. The germline CDR1 and CDR2 sequences are KGHSH and LQKENI. CDR3 bases: TGTGCCAGCTCACCCTACCGGGACAGGGAAAATGAAAAACTGTTTTTT. Its protein product is CASSPYRDRENEKLFF. The entire variable domain, with the rest obtained from reference TRBV18 and TRBJ1-4, is as follows: NAGVMQNPRHLVRRRGQEARLRCSPMKGHSHVYWYRQLPEEGLKFMVYLQKENIIDESGMPKERFSAEFPKEGPSILRIQQVVRGDSAAYFCASSPYRDRENEKLFFGSGTQLSVL.

The rearrangement links TRBV18 to TRBJ2-3; D remains unclear. Deletions cut 5 bases from V and 6 bases from J, with 12 bases between. Germline assignment: CDR1 KGHSH and CDR2 LQKENI. The CDR3 loop spans 13 amino acids. For the CDR3, the DNA is TGTGCCAGCTCATCAAATCCTAAGGATACGCAGTATTTT. It yields the protein CASSSNPKDTQYF.

CDR3 sequence (DNA): TGTGCCAGCAGCGTAGCCGCCTTTGGGGGGAATGAGCAGTTCTTC. Its protein product is CASSVAAFGGNEQFF. V gene TRBV9 combines with J gene TRBJ2-1; tentatively, D is TRBD2 (6 bases). V was cut by 0 bases and J by 7 bases, with 14 bases left in between. The CDR3 consists of 15 residues. The germline V gene has CDR1 SGDLS and CDR2 YYNGEE.

V usage is TRBV5-4 and J usage is TRBJ2-4; 8 bases map to TRBD1. The CDR3 contains 15 residues. With 0 bases clipped from V and 7 bases from J, the junction kept 6 bases outside the gene matches. Germline CDR1 is SGHNT and CDR2 is YYREEE (reference sequence). CDR3 in DNA: TGTGCCAGCAGCTTGGACAGTACAGGGGGGAACATTCAGTACTTC. The encoded protein is CASSLDSTGGNIQYF.

The chain employs TRBV21-1 and TRBJ2-1; the table gives TRBD2 as D, unverified against the DNA. TRBV21-1 is a pseudogene locus. The CDR3 runs to 15 residues. CDR3 DNA: TGTGCCAGCAGCATAATACGGGGGAGAATGAATGAGCAGTTCTTC. This sequence encodes CASSIIRGRMNEQFF.

This chain uses TRBV7-8 with TRBJ2-1; 7 bases match TRBD1. Germline trimming cut 3 bases from V and 0 bases from J; bases unmatched to any gene: 5. The CDR3 consists of 16 residues. Germline lookup yields CDR1 SGHVS and CDR2 FQNEAQ. CDR3 coding DNA: TGTGCCAGCAGCTTCGCAGACAGGGCCTCCTACAATGAGCAGTTCTTC. This translates into CASSFADRASYNEQFF.

The rearrangement uses TRBV6-5 and TRBJ2-7; D call uncertain. Trimming stripped 6 bases from V and 7 bases from J, with 19 bases between. This CDR3 contains 14 residues. Germline V gene lookup returns CDR1 MNHEY and CDR2 SVGAGI. The CDR3 here is CASRSLVRKVEQYF. In DNA, the CDR3 is TGTGCCAGCAGATCGCTAGTCCGGAAAGTAGAGCAGTACTTC.

This chain uses TRBV7-6 with TRBJ2-5, with D unclear. Germline CDR1 reads SGHVS; CDR2 reads FNYEAQ. The CDR3 is 18 amino acids. V gave up 1 base and J gave up 0 bases, with 18 bases separating them. In DNA form, the CDR3 reads TGTGCCAGCAGCTTAGAGGTCCGATGGGCAGAGAACCAAGAGACCCAGTACTTC. It encodes CASSLEVRWAENQETQYF.

This rearrangement joins TRBV18 to TRBJ1-4; D remains unclear. This CDR3 spans 13 amino acids. Between the trimmed V and J ends, which lost 4 bases and 4 bases, there was a span of 7 bases. In germline, CDR1 is KGHSH, CDR2 LQKENI. CDR3: CASSRASNEKLFF. CDR3 in DNA: TGTGCCAGCTCACGGGCAAGTAATGAAAAACTGTTTTTT. Full variable domain (missing parts from reference TRBV18 and TRBJ1-4): NAGVMQNPRHLVRRRGQEARLRCSPMKGHSHVYWYRQLPEEGLKFMVYLQKENIIDESGMPKERFSAEFPKEGPSILRIQQVVRGDSAAYFCASSRASNEKLFFGSGTQLSVL.

J is TRBJ2-7 and V is TRBV30; possibly TRBD2 for D (6 bases). The V gene lost 0 bases and the J gene lost 3 bases, with 21 bases spanning the gap. Looked up from germline, CDR1 is GTSNPN and CDR2 is SVGIG (reference sequence). This CDR3 has 17 residues. CDR3 nucleotide sequence: TGTGCCTGGAGTGTACGAGGATCTAGGCGGGGAAACTACGAGCAGTACTTC. Residues: CAWSVRGSRRGNYEQYF.

CDR3 residues: CATTAISGNTIYF. For the CDR3, the DNA is TGTGCCACCACAGCTATCTCTGGAAACACCATATATTTT. The chain carries TRBV10-3 and TRBJ1-3; no firm D call. Trimming shortened V by 10 bases and J by 0 bases, and 10 bases separated the two germline ends. This CDR3 comprises 13 residues. Germline-derived CDR1 and CDR2 are ENHRY and SYGVKD.

There are a few counts of this clone. The chain has TRBV27 and TRBJ2-1; perhaps TRBD1 as D (6 bases). This CDR3 has 14 amino acids. The V and J ends lost 4 bases and 8 bases respectively, with 15 bases between them. Germline V lookup: CDR1 MNHEY, CDR2 SMNVEV (reference sequence). This chain's CDR3 is CASSSSQGTDEQFF. In DNA, the CDR3 is TGTGCCAGCAGTTCATCACAGGGTACGGATGAGCAGTTCTTC.

This CDR3 is CASSWGQKGGGYTF. CDR3 sequence (DNA): TGCGCCAGCAGCTGGGGACAGAAAGGCGGCGGCTACACCTTC. This sequence joins TRBV5-1 and TRBJ1-2; 7 bases line up with TRBD1. The CDR3 consists of 14 residues. Germline V gene sequence: CDR1 SGHRS, CDR2 YFSETQ. J was trimmed by 8 bases and V by 3 bases; bases with no gene match: 10.

Only a few counts were recorded for this clone. This chain connects TRBV10-1 to TRBJ2-7; perhaps TRBD2 as D (5 bases). The germline CDR1 and CDR2 sequences are WNHNN and SYGVQD (reference sequence). Deletions cut 4 bases from V and 9 bases from J, with 10 bases between. The CDR3 extends over 11 amino acids. CDR3 nucleotide sequence: TGCGCCAGCAGTGTCGGTGGGAGGCAGTACTTC. Its protein product is CASSVGGRQYF.

CDR3 residues: CASSPSRQVDQPQHF. DNA for the CDR3: TGCGCCAGCAGCCCCAGCCGACAGGTCGATCAGCCCCAGCATTTT. J is TRBJ1-5 and V is TRBV4-3; possibly TRBD1 for D (6 bases). The germline gives CDR1 LGHNA, CDR2 YSLEER. V was pared by 4 bases and J by 5 bases, with 15 bases between. The CDR3 covers 15 residues.

The chain combines TRBV30 with TRBJ2-3; the D gene is possibly TRBD2 (6 bases). Trimming left V 3 bases short and J 7 bases short, with 23 bases between. The CDR3 loop spans 16 amino acids. The germline gives CDR1 GTSNPN, CDR2 SVGIG (reference sequence). CDR3 DNA sequence: TGTGCCTGGAGAGGGTTCCGGGACTGGGAGATCAATACGCAGTATTTT. Its translation: CAWRGFRDWEINTQYF.

The rearrangement uses TRBV2 and TRBJ2-1; 8 bases agree with TRBD2. This CDR3 contains 16 residues. V was pared by 6 bases and J by 0 bases, with 7 bases of the junction left unmatched. Germline V gene sequence: CDR1 SNHLY, CDR2 FYNNEI. CDR3 nucleotides: TGTGCCAGCAGCCGGACTAGCCGGAGCTCCTACAATGAGCAGTTCTTC. The encoded protein is CASSRTSRSSYNEQFF.

Written as DNA, the CDR3 is TGTGCCAGCTCCCCCTATCCCCGGGATAGCTCCTACAATGAGCAGTTCTTC. Its translation: CASSPYPRDSSYNEQFF. This chain connects TRBV18 to TRBJ2-1; possibly TRBD2 for D (5 bases). V shed 6 bases and J shed 0 bases, with 18 bases lying between them. CDR1 KGHSH and CDR2 LQKENI come from the germline V gene. This CDR3 is 17 amino acids long.